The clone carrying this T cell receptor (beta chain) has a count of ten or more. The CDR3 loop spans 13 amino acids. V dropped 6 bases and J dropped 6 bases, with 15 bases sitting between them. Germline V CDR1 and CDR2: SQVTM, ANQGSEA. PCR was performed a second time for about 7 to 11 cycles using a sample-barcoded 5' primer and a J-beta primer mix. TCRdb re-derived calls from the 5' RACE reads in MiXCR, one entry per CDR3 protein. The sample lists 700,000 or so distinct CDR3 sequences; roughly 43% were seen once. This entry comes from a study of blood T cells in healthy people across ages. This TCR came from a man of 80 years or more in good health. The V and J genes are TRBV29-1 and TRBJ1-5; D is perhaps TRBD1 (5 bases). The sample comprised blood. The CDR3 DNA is TGCAGCGTCGCACGGGGGTTGGCTCAGCCCCAGCATTTT. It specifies CSVARGLAQPQHF. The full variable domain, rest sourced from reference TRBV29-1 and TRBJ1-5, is SAVISQKPSRDICQRGTSLTIQCQVDSQVTMMFWYRQQPGQSLTLIATANQGSEATYESGFVIDKFPISRPNLTFSTLTVSNMSPEDSSIYLCSVARGLAQPQHFGDGTRLSIL.